What follows is one T cell receptor (beta chain) and its context. Its cognate antigen is unknown. This specimen comes from a study of cytomegalovirus exposure and HLA in healthy donors. Unmatched junction bases numbered 9, after V lost 3 bases and J lost 6 bases. Germline CDR1 and CDR2: MDHEN and SYDVKM. CDR3 size: 16 residues. Overall study results and limits: In vitro, three CMV-associated chains proved specific for CMV antigens. Reports credit the classifier with highly specific, highly sensitive diagnosis of cytomegalovirus status. The investigators catalogued 180 or so TCR beta chains as cytomegalovirus-associated. Most TCR sequences were uncommon, yet certain public TCRs appeared in many donors.

Data came from immunoSEQ multiplex PCR; TCRdb stores just in-frame clones and leaves some out. Altogether around 260,000 clones are present, about 90% being singletons, with the ten largest covering 2.5% to 3.5%. Input material: PBMCs. The TCR was taken from a woman aged 25 to 39 in good health and CMV-seronegative. V gene TRBV28 combines with J gene TRBJ2-7, with TRBD2 matching over 12 bases. The CDR3 nucleotides are TGTGCCAGCAGTTTTGCTTGGGCTAGCGGGAGGGTCGAGCAGTACTTC. The encoded protein is CASSFAWASGRVEQYF.